Below, 29 T cell receptor beta chains from the same sample are listed, as sequenced in a study of OX40 agonist ivuxolimab in advanced cancers. The repertoire was sequenced with immunoSEQ multiplex PCR; TCRdb's copy has only in-frame clones and lacks some. Of 20,000 to 30,000 clones listed, around 77% are singletons. Material: CD4+ or CD8+ T cells sorted from blood, obtained in a trial of the OX40 agonist ivuxolimab. The receptors were sampled from an adult with an advanced solid tumor such as melanoma, head and neck, liver or kidney cancer.

The chain combines TRBV7-3 with TRBJ2-2; D possibly corresponds to TRBD2 (5 bases). Trimming removed 3 bases from V and 1 base from J, with 12 bases in between. There are 16 residues in the CDR3. Germline V gives CDR1 SGHTA, CDR2 FQGTGA. The CDR3 DNA sequence: TGTGCCAGCAGCTTGTTGCTCGCGGGGAACACCGGGGAGCTGTTTTTT. Residues: CASSLLLAGNTGELFF.

The chain joins TRBV27 to TRBJ2-1; no definite D call. The V and J ends lost 2 bases and 15 bases respectively, with 14 bases between them. Germline CDR1 MNHEY, CDR2 SMNVEV (reference sequence). This CDR3 is built from 12 residues. The CDR3 DNA follows: TGTGCCAGCAGTTTAGGAGATAGAGAATGGTTCTTC. It encodes CASSLGDREWFF.

V usage is TRBV7-9 and J usage is TRBJ2-3; 13 nucleotides line up with TRBD2. This CDR3 is built from 17 residues. V lost 0 bases, J lost 3 bases, and 3 bases stayed unmatched. Germline loops: CDR1 SEHNR, CDR2 FQNEAQ (reference sequence). CDR3 amino acids: CASSLARTSGGTDTQYF. The CDR3 nucleotides read TGTGCCAGCAGCTTAGCAAGGACTAGCGGGGGAACAGATACGCAGTATTTT.

The rearrangement uses TRBV5-1 and TRBJ1-5; D gene uncertain. CDR1 is SGHRS, CDR2 YFSETQ, per germline. The V end lost 0 bases, the J end lost 6 bases, and 7 bases lay between the germline ends. The CDR3 is 13 residues long. The CDR3 is CASSLGPGQPQHF. In DNA, the CDR3 is TGCGCCAGCAGCTTGGGCCCGGGTCAGCCCCAGCATTTT. The variable domain in full, with the rest retrieved from reference TRBV5-1 and TRBJ1-5, is KAGVTQTPRYLIKTRGQQVTLSCSPISGHRSVSWYQQTPGQGLQFLFEYFSETQRNKGNFPGRFSGRQFSNSRSEMNVSTLELGDSALYLCASSLGPGQPQHFGDGTRLSIL.

This chain uses TRBV5-8 with TRBJ1-2, with a weak D call TRBD1 (6 bases). Germline-derived CDR1 and CDR2 are SGHTS and YDEGEE. The CDR3 covers 16 residues. Trimming took off 0 bases at V and 2 bases at J, with 14 bases between the two ends. The CDR3 protein is CASSLGQGGWNYGYTF. CDR3 nucleotide sequence: TGTGCCAGCAGCTTGGGCCAAGGGGGATGGAACTATGGCTACACCTTC.

The V and J genes are TRBV9 and TRBJ2-3; TRBD2 matches 11 bases. Trimming at V came to 7 bases and at J to 6 bases, leaving 7 bases not matched to a gene. CDR1 and CDR2 from the germline V gene are SGDLS and YYNGEE. The CDR3 spans 14 residues. CDR3 DNA: TGTGCCAGCGCAATAGCGGGGGGGGTGGATACGCAGTATTTT. Protein product: CASAIAGGVDTQYF.

The V gene is TRBV7-9, the J gene TRBJ2-2; 8 bases map to TRBD1. The germline gives CDR1 SEHNR, CDR2 FQNEAQ (reference sequence). Trimming at V came to 5 bases and at J to 1 base, leaving 9 bases not matched to a gene. The CDR3 covers 17 residues. The CDR3 spells CASSRGAGQGNTGELFF. Written as DNA, the CDR3 is TGTGCCAGCAGCCGCGGGGCTGGACAGGGGAACACCGGGGAGCTGTTTTTT.

V usage is TRBV11-2 and J usage is TRBJ1-4; tentative D call: TRBD1 (5 bases). With 5 bases removed from V and 3 bases from J, the gap between germline ends came to 13 bases. CDR3 size: 15 residues. CDR1 and CDR2 (germline): SGHAT, FQNNGV. CDR3 sequence (DNA): TGTGCCAGCAGCAACGTGGGGGAGGCTAATGAAAAACTGTTTTTT. It codes for CASSNVGEANEKLFF. The complete variable domain, with remaining parts taken from reference TRBV11-2 and TRBJ1-4, reads EAGVAQSPRYKIIEKRQSVAFWCNPISGHATLYWYQQILGQGPKLLIQFQNNGVVDDSQLPKDRFSAERLKGVDSTLKIQPAKLEDSAVYLCASSNVGEANEKLFFGSGTQLSVL.

This clone has just a few counts. The chain couples TRBV4-1 to TRBJ2-2, with TRBD1 matching 11 bases. This CDR3 is built from 16 residues. Germline values: CDR1 MGHRA, CDR2 YSYEKL. The V and J ends lost 5 bases and 7 bases, in that order; junction bases with no gene match: 9. The CDR3 DNA is TGCGCCAGCAGCGACCGGGACAGGGGGTCCTTCGGGGAGCTGTTTTTT. It codes for CASSDRDRGSFGELFF.

About this clone itself: The same CDR3 can be traced to other DNA sequences in this sample. The chain recombines TRBV5-1 with TRBJ1-6, with D unclear. The ends were cut back, 0 bases at V and 0 bases at J, with 7 bases in the middle. This CDR3 has 16 residues. The germline V gene encodes CDR1 SGHRS and CDR2 YFSETQ. In DNA form, the CDR3 reads TGCGCCAGCAGCTTGGACTGGAGCTCCTATAATTCACCCCTCCACTTT. Translation: CASSLDWSSYNSPLHF.

This chain joins TRBV19 and TRBJ2-1, with D perhaps TRBD2 (6 bases). Per the germline V gene, CDR1 is LNHDA and CDR2 is SQIVND (reference sequence). The CDR3 sequence is 14 residues long. Deletions cut 6 bases from V and 9 bases from J, with 18 bases between. The CDR3 bases are TGTGCCAGTAGCCCCTTTGTGGGGGGAGGTGAGCAGTTCTTC. It translates to CASSPFVGGGEQFF.

The V gene is TRBV7-6, the J gene TRBJ1-1; the D gene is possibly TRBD1 (6 bases). CDR1 is SGHVS, CDR2 FNYEAQ, per germline. This CDR3 is built from 14 residues. Trimming took off 3 bases at V and 1 base at J, with 9 bases between the two ends. CDR3 bases: TGTGCCAGCAGCTTCGGGGGCGCGAACACTGAAGCTTTCTTT. Protein sequence: CASSFGGANTEAFF.

The J gene is TRBJ1-1, the V gene TRBV6-5; TRBD1 matches at 7 bases. The trim removed 7 bases at V and 0 bases at J, leaving 5 bases unmatched. The CDR3 has 14 amino acids. Per germline, CDR1 MNHEY and CDR2 SVGAGI. CDR3 sequence (DNA): TGTGCCAGCACCAGGACAGGAATGAACACTGAAGCTTTCTTT. It specifies CASTRTGMNTEAFF.

The gene calls are TRBV2 and TRBJ2-1; 8 bases map to TRBD2. The CDR3 extends over 14 amino acids. Unmatched junction bases numbered 6, after V lost 6 bases and J lost 5 bases. CDR1 SNHLY and CDR2 FYNNEI come from the germline V gene. The CDR3 nucleotides are TGTGCCAGCAGGCCCACTAGCGGACACAATGAGCAGTTCTTC. Amino acids: CASRPTSGHNEQFF.

V usage is TRBV30 and J usage is TRBJ2-2, with 8 bases identical to TRBD1. The CDR3 spans 16 residues. Germline CDR1 reads GTSNPN; CDR2 reads SVGIG (reference sequence). J gave up 0 bases and V 3 bases, and 6 bases lay outside the gene matches. This CDR3 reads CAWRPDRGSNTGELFF. The CDR3 nucleotides are TGTGCCTGGAGGCCCGACAGGGGTTCGAACACCGGGGAGCTGTTTTTT.

V usage is TRBV9 and J usage is TRBJ2-5; 10 positions match TRBD1. This CDR3 is built from 15 residues. Germline V CDR1 and CDR2: SGDLS, YYNGEE. After removal of 3 bases from V and 2 bases from J, the junction contained 4 bases not matched to a gene. This chain's CDR3 is CASSDGTGVQETQYF. CDR3 DNA sequence: TGTGCCAGCAGCGACGGGACAGGGGTTCAAGAGACCCAGTACTTC.

The V call is TRBV5-6, the J call TRBJ1-2; D not certain. Trimming left V 1 base short and J 0 bases short, with 7 bases between. Germline V lookup: CDR1 SGHDT, CDR2 YYEEEE. This CDR3 has 14 amino acids. CDR3 residues: CASSLSSANYGYTF. DNA for the CDR3: TGTGCCAGCAGCTTGTCGTCTGCTAACTATGGCTACACCTTC.

The rearrangement joins TRBV2 to TRBJ1-1, with 7 bases fitting TRBD1. J lost 1 base, V lost 8 bases, and 4 bases had no gene match. The CDR3 covers 13 residues. Germline V gene sequence: CDR1 SNHLY, CDR2 FYNNEI. The CDR3 loop reads CASGGQQNTEAFF. In nucleotides, the CDR3 is TGTGCCAGCGGGGGACAGCAGAACACTGAAGCTTTCTTT.

This clone was seen only a few times. V is TRBV5-4 and J is TRBJ1-2; D is ambiguous. V was pared by 5 bases and J by 8 bases, with 16 bases between. The CDR3 totals 13 residues. CDR1 is SGHNT, CDR2 YYREEE, per germline (reference sequence). This CDR3 reads CASRAGPEGGYTF. The CDR3 coding sequence is TGTGCCAGCAGGGCCGGGCCGGAGGGCGGCTACACCTTC.

In this sample, this clone turned up a few times. V gene TRBV6-4 combines with J gene TRBJ1-6; D is unclear. Trimming cost V 7 bases and J 0 bases, with 22 bases left between them. The CDR3 sequence is 19 residues long. Germline CDR1 MRHNA, CDR2 SNTAGT. The CDR3 spells CASKFGVHEPSSYNSPLHF. CDR3 bases: TGTGCCAGCAAGTTCGGAGTTCATGAGCCTAGCTCCTATAATTCACCCCTCCACTTT.

The CDR3 nucleotides read TGTGCCAGTAGTAATAGGGGTGGCTACACCTTC. Residues: CASSNRGGYTF. The rearrangement links TRBV19 to TRBJ1-2, with D perhaps matching TRBD1 (5 bases). Germline CDR1 and CDR2: LNHDA and SQIVND (reference sequence). V dropped 4 bases and J dropped 7 bases, with 7 bases sitting between them. The CDR3 loop spans 11 amino acids.

The chain employs TRBV6-5 and TRBJ2-7; D is perhaps TRBD1 (5 bases). Per germline, CDR1 MNHEY and CDR2 SVGAGI. Trimming shortened V by 6 bases and J by 2 bases, and 11 bases separated the two germline ends. This CDR3 contains 13 residues. The CDR3, as DNA: TGTGCCAGCAGCCAGGGTATGACCTACGAGCAGTACTTC. It encodes CASSQGMTYEQYF.

The chain couples TRBV6-1 to TRBJ1-2; D is ambiguous. CDR1 MNHNS and CDR2 SASEGT come from the germline V gene. The CDR3 runs to 13 residues. The V end lost 3 bases, the J end lost 2 bases, and 7 bases lay between the germline ends. The CDR3 nucleotides read TGTGCCAGCAGTGATGCGTCCAACTATGGCTACACCTTC. As protein: CASSDASNYGYTF.

This chain joins TRBV6-1 and TRBJ1-3, with a weak D call TRBD1 (6 bases). Germline V gene data show CDR1 as MNHNS and CDR2 as SASEGT. CDR3 size: 15 residues. V was clipped by 4 bases and J by 0 bases, with 10 bases between them. The CDR3 DNA reads TGTGCCAGCAGTGCCCCAGGGGTCTCTGGAAACACCATATATTTT. This sequence encodes CASSAPGVSGNTIYF.

This clone was counted between two and nine times. This chain uses TRBV10-3 with TRBJ1-4; the match to TRBD1 covers 7 bases. CDR1 and CDR2 from the germline V gene are ENHRY and SYGVKD. The CDR3 is 13 residues long. V lost 10 bases to trimming and J lost 4 bases; unmatched junction nucleotides: 6. Written as DNA, the CDR3 is TGTGCCACCGGGACAGCCGATAATGAAAAACTGTTTTTT. Translated: CATGTADNEKLFF.

This clone was detected a few times. J is TRBJ1-4 and V is TRBV7-9; D is unclear. The germline gives CDR1 SEHNR, CDR2 FQNEAQ (reference sequence). Trimming removed 3 bases from V and 0 bases from J, with 11 bases in between. The CDR3 runs 16 residues. CDR3 bases: TGTGCCAGCAGCTTGCCCCTAGTTGCAACTAATGAAAAACTGTTTTTT. Protein sequence: CASSLPLVATNEKLFF.

This chain uses TRBV4-1 with TRBJ2-3, with 9 nucleotides matching TRBD2. The CDR3 loop spans 19 amino acids. Germline CDR1 reads MGHRA; CDR2 reads YSYEKL. The ends lost 4 bases at V and 3 bases at J; junction bases unmatched: 17. CDR3 DNA sequence: TGCGCCAGCAGCCGCCGGACGGCCGCGGGGGGGACAGAGACAGATACGCAGTATTTT. Protein: CASSRRTAAGGTETDTQYF.

The chain uses TRBV5-6 and TRBJ2-2; the D is unclear. There are 13 residues in the CDR3. Germline V gene sequence: CDR1 SGHDT, CDR2 YYEEEE. V lost 2 bases, J lost 3 bases, and 5 bases lay in between. The CDR3: CASSFQYTGELFF. The CDR3 region has the DNA TGTGCCAGCAGCTTTCAGTACACCGGGGAGCTGTTTTTT.

This chain uses TRBV11-2 with TRBJ2-1; 7 bases fit TRBD2. The CDR3 consists of 15 residues. Germline CDR1 reads SGHAT; CDR2 reads FQNNGV. V dropped 1 base and J dropped 7; count of bases not matched to a gene: 7. In DNA, the CDR3 is TGTGCCAGCAGCTTAGTGGGGGGGTATGGAAATGAGCAGTTCTTC. This codes for CASSLVGGYGNEQFF.